A single sample gave rise to the 16 T cell receptor beta chains below, sequenced in a study of CXCR3-negative and CXCR3-positive naive CD8 T cells. Libraries were UMI-labeled 5' RACE TRB cDNA. With the 5' RACE reads reprocessed, TCRdb shows one record per CDR3 protein and no DNA. This table holds tens of thousands of distinct CDR3 sequences. The sample taken for sequencing was memory CD8+ T cells from blood. These receptors originate from a human donor in good health. Some clones in this sample may be carry-over from other donors' samples.

The V call is TRBV20-1, the J call TRBJ2-1; the TCRdb call, TRBD2, lacks DNA for checking. Germline CDR1 is DFQATT and CDR2 is SNEGSKA (reference sequence). This CDR3 has 15 residues. Here the CDR3 reads CSAIMRGVPYNEQFF.

CDR3 sequence reads: CSEGQGDQPQHF. The chain combines TRBV20-1 with TRBJ1-5; the TCRdb D gene call, TRBD1, has no DNA to confirm it. This CDR3 has 12 residues. The V gene's germline CDR1 is DFQATT and CDR2 SNEGSKA (reference sequence).

This chain links TRBV20-1 with TRBJ2-7. In germline, CDR1 is DFQATT, CDR2 SNEGSKA (reference sequence). The CDR3 has 13 residues. The CDR3 reads CSAKWTETYEQYF.

This chain connects TRBV29-1 to TRBJ1-1. Germline CDR1 SQVTM, CDR2 ANQGSEA. The CDR3 runs 12 residues. The CDR3 loop is CSVASWGTEAFF.

This rearrangement joins TRBV9 to TRBJ2-1; TCRdb outputs TRBD1, but without DNA this stays unchecked. Germline CDR1 reads SGDLS; CDR2 reads YYNGEE. The length of the CDR3 is 13 residues. The CDR3 sequence is CASNGQDYNEQFF. Using reference TRBV9 and TRBJ2-1 for the parts outside the CDR3, the full variable domain is DSGVTQTPKHLITATGQRVTLRCSPRSGDLSVYWYQQSLDQGLQFLIQYYNGEERAKGNILERFSAQQFPDLHSELNLSSLELGDSALYFCASNGQDYNEQFFGPGTRLTVL.

V is TRBV5-1 and J is TRBJ2-7; checking the TCRdb D call of TRBD1 is not possible without DNA. This CDR3 is built from 14 residues. The V gene's germline CDR1 is SGHRS and CDR2 YFSETQ. The CDR3 loop is CASSLRQGLYEQYF. The variable domain in full, with the rest retrieved from reference TRBV5-1 and TRBJ2-7, is KAGVTQTPRYLIKTRGQQVTLSCSPISGHRSVSWYQQTPGQGLQFLFEYFSETQRNKGNFPGRFSGRQFSNSRSEMNVSTLELGDSALYLCASSLRQGLYEQYFGPGTRLTVT.

The CDR3 loop reads CASSLLAGSYEQYF. The gene calls are TRBV28 and TRBJ2-7. Germline assignment: CDR1 MDHEN and CDR2 SYDVKM. The CDR3 covers 14 residues.

The V and J genes are TRBV12-3 or TRBV12-4 and TRBJ2-2; as DNA is missing, the TRBD2 call by TCRdb cannot be tested. This CDR3 comprises 16 residues. CDR3 sequence: CASSLGLAGAVGELFF.

The chain couples TRBV14 to TRBJ2-5. CDR1 is SGHDN and CDR2 is FVKESK in the germline V gene. The CDR3 has 12 residues. CDR3 sequence: CASSQVKETQYF.

The gene calls are TRBV13 and TRBJ1-1. The germline V gene has CDR1 PRHDT and CDR2 FYEKMQ (reference sequence). The CDR3 loop spans 12 amino acids. CDR3 loop: CASSIGATEAFF.

V is TRBV2 and J is TRBJ2-1; TCRdb names TRBD2, which stays unverified in the absence of DNA. The CDR3 totals 16 residues. Germline loops: CDR1 SNHLY, CDR2 FYNNEI. The CDR3: CASSEAPGGAYNEQFF. Based on the CDR3 plus reference TRBV2 and TRBJ2-1, the full variable domain is EPEVTQTPSHQVTQMGQEVILRCVPISNHLYFYWYRQILGQKVEFLVSFYNNEISEKSEIFDDQFSVERPDGSNFTLKIRSTKLEDSAMYFCASSEAPGGAYNEQFFGPGTRLTVL.

The CDR3: CASSQDMGYSPLHF. The rearrangement uses TRBV4-3 and TRBJ1-6. CDR3 length: 14 residues. CDR1 is LGHNA and CDR2 is YSLEER in the germline V gene.

This rearrangement joins TRBV24-1 to TRBJ1-1. This CDR3 spans 13 amino acids. Per germline, CDR1 KGHDR and CDR2 SFDVKD. The CDR3 loop is CATSAGLNTEAFF.

The chain employs TRBV25-1 and TRBJ1-2. CDR1 is MGHDK and CDR2 is SYGVNS in the germline V gene. CDR3 size: 15 residues. CDR3 region: CASSEFQVSNYGYTF.

The V gene is TRBV7-8, the J gene TRBJ2-7; lacking DNA, the TRBD2 call made by TCRdb goes unchecked. The CDR3 runs to 15 residues. From germline, CDR1 is SGHVS and CDR2 FQNEAQ. CDR3 sequence: CASSLYGRETYEQYF.

V and J are TRBV3-1 and TRBJ1-2. Germline-derived CDR1 and CDR2 are LGHDT and YNNKEL (reference sequence). The CDR3 contains 14 residues. The CDR3 is CASSHPIGGDGYTF.